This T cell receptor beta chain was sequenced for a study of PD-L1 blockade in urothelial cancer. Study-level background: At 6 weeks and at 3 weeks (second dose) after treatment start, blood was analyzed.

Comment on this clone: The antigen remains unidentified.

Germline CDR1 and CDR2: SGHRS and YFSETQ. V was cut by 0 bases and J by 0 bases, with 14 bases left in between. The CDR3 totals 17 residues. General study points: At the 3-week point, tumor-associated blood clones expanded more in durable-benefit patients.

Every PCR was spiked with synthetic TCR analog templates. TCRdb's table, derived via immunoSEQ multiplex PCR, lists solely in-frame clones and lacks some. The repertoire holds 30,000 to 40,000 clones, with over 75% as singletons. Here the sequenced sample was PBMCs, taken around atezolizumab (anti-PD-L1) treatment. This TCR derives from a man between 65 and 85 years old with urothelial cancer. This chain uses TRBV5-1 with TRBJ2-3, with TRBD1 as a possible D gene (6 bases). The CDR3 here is CASSLVGAASSTDTQYF. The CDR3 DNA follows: TGCGCCAGCAGCTTGGTGGGGGCAGCCTCTAGCACAGATACGCAGTATTTT.